Detailed here is one T cell receptor beta chain. Other DNA sequences of this sample code for an identical CDR3. These data originate in a study of blood T cell repertoires in COVID-19. About the research overall: Both acute and convalescent COVID-19 samples were obtained from the United States, Italy and Spain. The analysed material was cDNA or gDNA that came from T cells, B-cell-depleted T cells, or PBMCs.

V was clipped by 4 bases and J by 4 bases; unmatched bases: 5. The V gene's germline CDR1 is LGHDT and CDR2 YNNKEL (reference sequence). The CDR3 runs 14 residues. Method: immunoSEQ multiplex PCR; TCRdb's copy keeps in-frame clones and lacks some. The sample contains about 250,000 clones, more than 75% of which appear only once. The chain has TRBV3-1 (or the pseudogene TRBV3-2) and TRBJ1-1; 8 bases map to TRBD1. The origin of this receptor is a woman aged 80 or over with COVID-19, enrolled during active disease. The specimen sequenced was peripheral blood. CDR3 nucleotide sequence: TGTGCCAGCAGCCGACAGGGGCGGGGCACTGAAGCTTTCTTT. Protein product: CASSRQGRGTEAFF.